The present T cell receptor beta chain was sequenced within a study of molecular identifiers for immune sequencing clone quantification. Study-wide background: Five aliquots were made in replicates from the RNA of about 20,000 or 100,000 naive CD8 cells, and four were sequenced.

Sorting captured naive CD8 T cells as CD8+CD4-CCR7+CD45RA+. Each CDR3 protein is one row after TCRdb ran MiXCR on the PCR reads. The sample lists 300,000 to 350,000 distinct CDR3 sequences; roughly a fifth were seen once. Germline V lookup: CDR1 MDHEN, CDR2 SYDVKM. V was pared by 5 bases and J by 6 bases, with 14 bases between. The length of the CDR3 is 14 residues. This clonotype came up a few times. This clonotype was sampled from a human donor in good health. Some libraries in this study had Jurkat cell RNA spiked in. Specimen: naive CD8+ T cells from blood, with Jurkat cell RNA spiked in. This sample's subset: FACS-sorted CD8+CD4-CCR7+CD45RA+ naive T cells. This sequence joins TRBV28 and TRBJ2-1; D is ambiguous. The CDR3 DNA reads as TGTGCCAGCAGTATGGTGGATATTCTCAATGAGCAGTTCTTC. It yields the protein CASSMVDILNEQFF.